This TCR beta chain originates from a study of T cell responses to AZD1222 COVID-19 vaccine. Study as a whole: Second doses that came at about 4 or about 12 weeks were put together.

The repertoire was sequenced with immunoSEQ multiplex PCR; TCRdb's copy has only in-frame clones and lacks some. Here the sample spans about 120,000 clones, about 90% being singletons. With respect to this clone: Its antigen is still unknown.

The V gene's germline CDR1 is LNHNV and CDR2 YYDKDF (reference sequence). Trimming cost V 3 bases and J 6 bases, with 9 bases left between them. This CDR3 comprises 13 residues. Study-level results: Clonal diversity was possibly underestimated, and the donors were mostly white British, with more females. Reportedly, close to half of spike-specific TCRs are directed against unmutated variant regions. Repertoire sampling happened only post peak T cell response.

The receptor comes from an adult in good health. V and J are TRBV15 and TRBJ2-4; D gene ambiguous. Material: peripheral blood, obtained on day 0 of AZD1222 vaccination. CDR3 loop: CATSRTTINIQYF. The CDR3 DNA follows: TGTGCCACCAGCAGGACAACTATAAACATTCAGTACTTC.